Described below is a single T cell receptor (beta chain) sequence and its context. The antigen remains unidentified. Produced via immunoSEQ multiplex PCR; TCRdb's table is partial and in-frame only. The profile shows about 120,000 clones, 88% of them singletons. This sample was taken from a study of T cell responses to AZD1222 COVID-19 vaccine. Findings and caveats of the study: Only six individuals given AZD1222 were seropositive at baseline.

The CDR3 spans 16 residues. Looked up from germline, CDR1 is MNHEY and CDR2 is SMNVEV (reference sequence). Germline trimming cut 4 bases from V and 2 bases from J; bases unmatched to any gene: 9. V gene TRBV27 combines with J gene TRBJ2-3; 7 positions agree with TRBD2. This specimen consisted of peripheral blood, obtained 28 days after the second AZD1222 dose. This clonotype was sampled from an adult who received the AZD1222 COVID-19 vaccine. The CDR3 DNA is TGTGCCAGCAGTTCCCGACTGGGGGGGGTCACAGATACGCAGTATTTT. Translating gives CASSSRLGGVTDTQYF.